Here is one T cell receptor (beta chain) with its context. The data originate from a study of T cell changes during pregnancy in multiple sclerosis. The method was immunoSEQ multiplex PCR; TCRdb's version includes in-frame clones alone and lacks a portion of them. This table has tens of thousands of clones, about 92% appearing once. The sequencing used CD4+ T cells from peripheral blood mononuclear cells, collected after pregnancy. The receptor was isolated from a female donor with multiple sclerosis, enrolled in a pregnancy study.

CDR3 nucleotides: TGTGCCAGCAGCCCGGGACTATCGGGAGGGATTAACACCGGGGAGCTGTTTTTT. Protein: CASSPGLSGGINTGELFF. V is TRBV11-2 and J is TRBJ2-2; 8 bases line up with TRBD2. This CDR3 spans 18 amino acids. With 5 bases clipped from V and 2 bases from J, the junction kept 13 bases outside the gene matches. Germline CDR1 reads SGHAT; CDR2 reads FQNNGV.